The rows below give T cell receptor beta chains drawn from one sample of a study of blood T cell repertoires in COVID-19. The method was immunoSEQ multiplex PCR; TCRdb's version includes in-frame clones alone and lacks a portion of them. The table has 150,000 or so clones, 85% seen once. Sequenced sample: peripheral blood. The receptors here all came from a woman in her fifties or sixties with COVID-19, enrolled during active disease. CDR3s include the opening cysteine and the closing phenylalanine or tryptophan. Each record gives: clone size, V gene, J gene, D gene, CDR3 protein, CDR3 DNA. D genes are given only for firm matches. Clone sizes are given selectively: once, few, many, or a class where the clone is expanded.

clone size: .
V gene: TRBV4-1
J gene: TRBJ1-5
D gene: .
CDR3 protein: CASSQGGGRAEQPQHF
CDR3 DNA: TGCGCCAGCAGCCAAGGCGGGGGGAGAGCTGAACAGCCCCAGCATTTT

clone size: .
V gene: TRBV5-1
J gene: TRBJ2-7
D gene: .
CDR3 protein: CASSLLGAYEQYF
CDR3 DNA: TGCGCCAGCAGCTTGTTAGGGGCCTACGAGCAGTACTTC

clone size: once
V gene: TRBV6-1
J gene: TRBJ2-7
D gene: .
CDR3 protein: CASSEEDGDGSYEQYF
CDR3 DNA: TGTGCCAGCAGTGAAGAAGACGGCGACGGGTCCTACGAGCAGTACTTC

clone size: once
V gene: TRBV30
J gene: TRBJ2-6
D gene: .
CDR3 protein: CAWSLSGANVLTF
CDR3 DNA: TGTGCCTGGAGTCTATCTGGGGCCAACGTCCTGACTTTC

clone size: once
V gene: TRBV7-9
J gene: TRBJ2-2
D gene: .
CDR3 protein: CASSLGATNTGELFF
CDR3 DNA: TGTGCCAGCAGCTTAGGGGCTACGAACACCGGGGAGCTGTTTTTT

clone size: .
V gene: TRBV19
J gene: TRBJ1-2
D gene: .
CDR3 protein: CASSTFGGSNYGYTF
CDR3 DNA: TGTGCCAGTAGCACGTTTGGCGGCTCTAACTATGGCTACACCTTC

clone size: .
V gene: TRBV19
J gene: TRBJ1-5
D gene: .
CDR3 protein: CASSITTMWNQPQHF
CDR3 DNA: TGTGCCAGTAGTATCACGACAATGTGGAATCAGCCCCAGCATTTT

clone size: .
V gene: TRBV6-5
J gene: TRBJ2-7
D gene: .
CDR3 protein: CASSLSVSYEQYF
CDR3 DNA: TGTGCCAGCAGTTTGTCGGTCTCCTACGAGCAGTACTTC

clone size: once
V gene: TRBV4-2
J gene: TRBJ2-1
D gene: TRBD2
CDR3 protein: CASSQPLAGGSNEQFF
CDR3 DNA: TGTGCCAGCAGCCAGCCGCTAGCGGGGGGATCGAATGAGCAGTTCTTC

clone size: .
V gene: TRBV7-9
J gene: TRBJ2-7
D gene: TRBD2
CDR3 protein: CASSLDGLAGGDEQYF
CDR3 DNA: TGTGCCAGCAGCTTAGATGGACTAGCGGGGGGCGACGAGCAGTACTTC

clone size: .
V gene: TRBV11-2
J gene: TRBJ2-1
D gene: .
CDR3 protein: CASSPGQGPYNEQFF
CDR3 DNA: TGTGCCAGCAGCCCCGGGCAGGGCCCCTACAATGAGCAGTTCTTC

clone size: .
V gene: TRBV19
J gene: TRBJ2-1
D gene: .
CDR3 protein: CASSIVGLRSNEQFF
CDR3 DNA: TGTGCCAGTAGTATAGTTGGGCTCAGATCCAATGAGCAGTTCTTC

clone size: .
V gene: TRBV4-1
J gene: TRBJ1-5
D gene: .
CDR3 protein: CASSQDRTELSPQHF
CDR3 DNA: TGCGCCAGCAGCCAAGATAGGACAGAGCTATCGCCCCAGCATTTT

clone size: .
V gene: TRBV5-6
J gene: TRBJ2-3
D gene: .
CDR3 protein: CASSFGTLSTDTQYF
CDR3 DNA: TGTGCCAGCAGCTTTGGTACACTAAGCACAGATACGCAGTATTTT

clone size: .
V gene: TRBV7-9
J gene: TRBJ1-4
D gene: TRBD1
CDR3 protein: CASGRDSSIEKLFF
CDR3 DNA: TGTGCCAGCGGACGGGACAGCTCCATCGAAAAACTGTTTTTT

clone size: many
V gene: TRBV27
J gene: TRBJ2-5
D gene: .
CDR3 protein: CASSGREETQYF
CDR3 DNA: TGTGCCAGCAGCGGCAGGGAAGAGACCCAGTACTTC

clone size: .
V gene: TRBV7-8
J gene: TRBJ2-7
D gene: .
CDR3 protein: CASSPIGEVYEQYF
CDR3 DNA: TGTGCCAGCAGCCCCATAGGGGAGGTATACGAGCAGTACTTC

clone size: .
V gene: TRBV10-3
J gene: TRBJ1-2
D gene: TRBD1
CDR3 protein: CAISQETGNGYTF
CDR3 DNA: TGTGCCATCAGTCAGGAGACAGGGAATGGCTACACCTTC

clone size: .
V gene: TRBV9
J gene: TRBJ1-5
D gene: TRBD1
CDR3 protein: CASGGGSNQPQHF
CDR3 DNA: TGTGCCAGCGGAGGGGGCAGCAATCAGCCCCAGCATTTT

clone size: .
V gene: TRBV11-3
J gene: TRBJ1-5
D gene: TRBD1
CDR3 protein: CASSRQGVSNQPQHF
CDR3 DNA: TGTGCCAGCAGCCGACAGGGCGTTAGCAATCAGCCCCAGCATTTT

clone size: .
V gene: TRBV11-2
J gene: TRBJ2-7
D gene: TRBD2
CDR3 protein: CASSLGLRLAGELSYEQYF
CDR3 DNA: TGTGCCAGCAGCTTAGGGTTACGACTAGCGGGGGAATTGTCCTACGAGCAGTACTTC

clone size: .
V gene: TRBV11-2
J gene: TRBJ2-1
D gene: TRBD1
CDR3 protein: CASSMGTGKAREQFF
CDR3 DNA: TGTGCCAGCAGCATGGGGACAGGGAAAGCTCGGGAGCAGTTCTTC

clone size: .
V gene: TRBV2
J gene: TRBJ2-3
D gene: .
CDR3 protein: CASSDGLGTDTQYF
CDR3 DNA: TGTGCCAGCAGTGACGGACTTGGCACAGATACGCAGTATTTT

clone size: once
V gene: TRBV7-8
J gene: TRBJ2-3
D gene: TRBD2
CDR3 protein: CASSLGAGGATDTQYF
CDR3 DNA: TGTGCCAGCAGCTTAGGGGCGGGGGGGGCGACAGATACGCAGTATTTT

clone size: .
V gene: TRBV4-1
J gene: TRBJ2-5
D gene: .
CDR3 protein: CASSPLGGGQETQYF
CDR3 DNA: TGCGCCAGCAGCCCCCTAGGGGGGGGGCAAGAGACCCAGTACTTC

clone size: .
V gene: TRBV7-3
J gene: TRBJ2-1
D gene: .
CDR3 protein: CASSLSSGEQFF
CDR3 DNA: TGTGCCAGCAGCTTATCATCGGGAGAGCAGTTCTTC

clone size: once
V gene: TRBV11-3
J gene: TRBJ2-1
D gene: TRBD2
CDR3 protein: CASSPPRGTSGGAGEQFF
CDR3 DNA: TGTGCCAGCAGCCCCCCGCGGGGGACTAGCGGGGGGGCAGGAGAGCAGTTCTTC

clone size: .
V gene: TRBV20-1
J gene: TRBJ2-3
D gene: .
CDR3 protein: CSALRADTQYF
CDR3 DNA: TGCAGTGCTCTGAGGGCAGATACGCAGTATTTT

clone size: .
V gene: TRBV5-4
J gene: TRBJ1-5
D gene: .
CDR3 protein: CASSFPQPQHF
CDR3 DNA: TGTGCCAGCAGCTTCCCGCAGCCCCAGCATTTT

clone size: .
V gene: TRBV4-1
J gene: TRBJ2-3
D gene: TRBD1
CDR3 protein: CASSEGQRSTDTQYF
CDR3 DNA: TGCGCCAGCAGCGAGGGACAGCGTAGCACAGATACGCAGTATTTT

clone size: few
V gene: TRBV10-3
J gene: TRBJ2-2
D gene: TRBD1
CDR3 protein: CAIRGTGNTGELFF
CDR3 DNA: TGTGCCATCAGAGGGACAGGGAACACCGGGGAGCTGTTTTTT

clone size: .
V gene: TRBV12-3/TRBV12-4
J gene: TRBJ1-5
D gene: .
CDR3 protein: CASSFSQGQPQHF
CDR3 DNA: TGTGCCAGCAGTTTCTCACAGGGCCAGCCCCAGCATTTT

clone size: few
V gene: TRBV3-1/TRBV3-2
J gene: TRBJ1-2
D gene: .
CDR3 protein: CASSQDRGRRAGYGYTF
CDR3 DNA: TGTGCCAGCAGCCAAGATAGAGGCAGGAGGGCGGGATATGGCTACACCTTC

clone size: .
V gene: TRBV3-1/TRBV3-2
J gene: TRBJ2-7
D gene: .
CDR3 protein: CASSPTSSYEQYF
CDR3 DNA: TGTGCCAGCAGCCCAACTAGCTCCTACGAGCAGTACTTC

clone size: .
V gene: TRBV19
J gene: TRBJ2-5
D gene: TRBD1
CDR3 protein: CANRGHPQETQYF
CDR3 DNA: TGTGCCAACAGGGGACACCCCCAAGAGACCCAGTACTTC

clone size: once
V gene: TRBV5-5
J gene: TRBJ1-2
D gene: TRBD1
CDR3 protein: CASSPWTGNYGYTF
CDR3 DNA: TGTGCCAGCAGCCCCTGGACAGGGAACTATGGCTACACCTTC

clone size: .
V gene: TRBV11-1
J gene: TRBJ2-1
D gene: .
CDR3 protein: CASSLMGQGFYNEQFF
CDR3 DNA: TGTGCCAGCAGCTTAATGGGGCAGGGGTTTTACAATGAGCAGTTCTTC

clone size: .
V gene: TRBV5-1
J gene: TRBJ2-5
D gene: .
CDR3 protein: CASSLVSGGETQYF
CDR3 DNA: TGCGCCAGCAGCTTGGTATCCGGGGGAGAGACCCAGTACTTC

clone size: .
V gene: TRBV5-1
J gene: TRBJ2-7
D gene: .
CDR3 protein: CASSGQLYEQYF
CDR3 DNA: TGCGCCAGCAGTGGACAGCTCTACGAGCAGTACTTC

clone size: .
V gene: TRBV11-3
J gene: TRBJ1-6
D gene: .
CDR3 protein: CASSLSFWTVENSPLHF
CDR3 DNA: TGTGCCAGCAGCTTATCTTTCTGGACAGTGGAAAATTCACCCCTCCACTTT

clone size: .
V gene: TRBV19
J gene: TRBJ1-2
D gene: .
CDR3 protein: CASSATLGYTF
CDR3 DNA: TGTGCCAGTAGCGCGACACTTGGCTACACCTTC

clone size: .
V gene: TRBV3-1/TRBV3-2
J gene: TRBJ1-3
D gene: TRBD1
CDR3 protein: CASSQDLGTGRNTIYF
CDR3 DNA: TGTGCCAGCAGCCAAGATCTGGGGACAGGGAGGAACACCATATATTTT